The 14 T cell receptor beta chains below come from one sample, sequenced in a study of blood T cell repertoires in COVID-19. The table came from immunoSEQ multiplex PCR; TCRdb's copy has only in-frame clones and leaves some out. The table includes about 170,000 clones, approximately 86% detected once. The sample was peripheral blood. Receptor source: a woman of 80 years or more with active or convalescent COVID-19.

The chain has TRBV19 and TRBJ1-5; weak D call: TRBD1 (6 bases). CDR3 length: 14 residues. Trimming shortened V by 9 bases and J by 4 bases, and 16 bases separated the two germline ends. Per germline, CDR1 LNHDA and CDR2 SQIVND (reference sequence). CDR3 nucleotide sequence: TGTGCCAGCGGGAGGGGACAACGAAATCAGCCCCAGCATTTT. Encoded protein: CASGRGQRNQPQHF.

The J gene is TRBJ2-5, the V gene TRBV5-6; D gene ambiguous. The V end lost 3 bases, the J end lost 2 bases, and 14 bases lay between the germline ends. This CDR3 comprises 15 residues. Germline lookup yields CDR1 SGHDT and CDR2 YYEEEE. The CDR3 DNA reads TGTGCCAGCAGCTCCCTAGACGGATTTCAAGAGACCCAGTACTTC. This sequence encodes CASSSLDGFQETQYF.

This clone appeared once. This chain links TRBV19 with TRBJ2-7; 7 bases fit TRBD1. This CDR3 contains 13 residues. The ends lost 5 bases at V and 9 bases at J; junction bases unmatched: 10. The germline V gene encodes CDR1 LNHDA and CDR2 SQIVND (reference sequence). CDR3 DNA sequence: TGTGCCAGTAGTGCCGGGACAGCGCCTTGGCAGTACTTC. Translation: CASSAGTAPWQYF.

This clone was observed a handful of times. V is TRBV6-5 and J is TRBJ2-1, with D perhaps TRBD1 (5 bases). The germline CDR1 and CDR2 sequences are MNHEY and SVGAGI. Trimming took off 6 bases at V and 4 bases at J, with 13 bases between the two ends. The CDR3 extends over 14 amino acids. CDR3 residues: CASRLAGWYNEQFF. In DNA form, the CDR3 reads TGTGCCAGCAGGTTGGCAGGGTGGTACAATGAGCAGTTCTTC.

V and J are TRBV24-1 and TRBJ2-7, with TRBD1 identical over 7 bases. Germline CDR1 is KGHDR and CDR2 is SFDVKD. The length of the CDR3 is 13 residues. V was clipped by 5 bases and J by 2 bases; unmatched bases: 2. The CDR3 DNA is TGTGCCACCAGTGTCGGGACAGCCTACGAGCAGTACTTC. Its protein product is CATSVGTAYEQYF.

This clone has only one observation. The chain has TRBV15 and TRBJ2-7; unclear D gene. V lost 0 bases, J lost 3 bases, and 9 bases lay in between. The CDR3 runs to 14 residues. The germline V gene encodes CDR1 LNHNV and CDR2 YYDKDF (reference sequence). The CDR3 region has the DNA TGTGCCACCAGCAGAGACAGAACAGTCTACGAGCAGTACTTC. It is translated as CATSRDRTVYEQYF.

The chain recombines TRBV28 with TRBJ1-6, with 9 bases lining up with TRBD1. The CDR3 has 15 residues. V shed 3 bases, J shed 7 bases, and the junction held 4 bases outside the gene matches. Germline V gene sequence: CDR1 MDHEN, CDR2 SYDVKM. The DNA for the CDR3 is TGTGCCAGCAGTTTCGGGGACAGGGAAAATTCACCCCTCCACTTT. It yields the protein CASSFGDRENSPLHF.

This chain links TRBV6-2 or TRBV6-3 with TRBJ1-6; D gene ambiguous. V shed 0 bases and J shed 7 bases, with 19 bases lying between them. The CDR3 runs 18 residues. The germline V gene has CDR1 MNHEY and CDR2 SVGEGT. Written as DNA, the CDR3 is TGTGCCAGCAGTTACTCGAGGGCAGTGAAGTTGTGGAATTCACCCCTCCACTTT. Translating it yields CASSYSRAVKLWNSPLHF.

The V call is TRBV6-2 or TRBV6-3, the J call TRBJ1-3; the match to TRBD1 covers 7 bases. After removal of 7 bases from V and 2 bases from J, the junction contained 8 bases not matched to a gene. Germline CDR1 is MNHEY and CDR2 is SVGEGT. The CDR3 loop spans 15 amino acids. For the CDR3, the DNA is TGTGCCAGCAACCCCGACAGGGCGACTGGAAACACCATATATTTT. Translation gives CASNPDRATGNTIYF.

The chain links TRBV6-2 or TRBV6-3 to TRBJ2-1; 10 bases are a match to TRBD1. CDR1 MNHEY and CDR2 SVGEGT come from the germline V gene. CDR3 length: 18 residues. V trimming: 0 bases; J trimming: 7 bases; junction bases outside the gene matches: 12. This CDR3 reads CASSYSIDWTGGWNEQFF. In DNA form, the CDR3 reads TGTGCCAGCAGTTACTCGATTGATTGGACAGGGGGATGGAATGAGCAGTTCTTC.

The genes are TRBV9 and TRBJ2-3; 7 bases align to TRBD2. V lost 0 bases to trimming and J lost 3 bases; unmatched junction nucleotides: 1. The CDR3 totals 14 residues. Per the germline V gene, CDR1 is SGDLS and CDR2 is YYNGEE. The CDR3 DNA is TGTGCCAGCAGCGTAGCTAGCGGTACAGATACGCAGTATTTT. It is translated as CASSVASGTDTQYF.

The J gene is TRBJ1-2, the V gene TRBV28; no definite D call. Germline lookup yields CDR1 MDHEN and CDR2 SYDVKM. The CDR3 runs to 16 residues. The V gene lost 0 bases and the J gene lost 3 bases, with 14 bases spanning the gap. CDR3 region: CASSLWTYTTDYGYTF. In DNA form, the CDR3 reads TGTGCCAGCAGTTTATGGACTTACACGACCGACTATGGCTACACCTTC.

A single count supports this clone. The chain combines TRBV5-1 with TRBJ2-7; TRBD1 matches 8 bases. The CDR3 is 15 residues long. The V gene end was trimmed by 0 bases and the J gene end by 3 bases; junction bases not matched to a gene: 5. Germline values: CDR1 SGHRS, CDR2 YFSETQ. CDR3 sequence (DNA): TGCGCCAGCAGCTTGGCAGGGGGCGGATTCTACGAGCAGTACTTC. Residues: CASSLAGGGFYEQYF.

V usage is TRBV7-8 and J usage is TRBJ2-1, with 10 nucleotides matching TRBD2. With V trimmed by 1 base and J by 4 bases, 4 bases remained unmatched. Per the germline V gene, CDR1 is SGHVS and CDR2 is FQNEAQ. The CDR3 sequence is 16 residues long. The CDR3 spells CASSLGRTSGYNEQFF. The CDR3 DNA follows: TGTGCCAGCAGCTTAGGCCGGACTAGCGGTTACAATGAGCAGTTCTTC.